These 9 T cell receptor beta chains were all obtained from the same sample, sequenced in a study of shared clonotypes between healthy human individuals. Produced via immunoSEQ multiplex PCR; TCRdb's table is partial and in-frame only. The table shows 300,000 to 350,000 clones, with around 70% occurring only once. Sequencing was carried out using memory CD4+ T cells sorted from blood. The subset was: CD45RA-negative fraction. All receptors derive from a man under 40 in good health.

The chain joins TRBV28 to TRBJ2-3; D not resolved. The germline CDR1 and CDR2 sequences are MDHEN and SYDVKM. This CDR3 is 16 amino acids long. Trimming removed 1 base from V and 6 bases from J, with 17 bases in between. In DNA form, the CDR3 reads TGTGCCAGCAGTTTATTGAATGTGGCAGCAATGGATACGCAGTATTTT. Encoded protein: CASSLLNVAAMDTQYF.

The chain combines TRBV30 with TRBJ2-6; no firm D call. The V gene lost 1 base and the J gene lost 12 bases, with 10 bases spanning the gap. CDR3 length: 12 amino acids. In germline, CDR1 is GTSNPN, CDR2 SVGIG (reference sequence). In DNA form, the CDR3 reads TGTGCCTGGAGTGATATGGTGGGCGTCCTGACTTTC. Translation gives CAWSDMVGVLTF.

The chain has TRBV29-1 and TRBJ2-7; D may be TRBD1 (8 bases). Germline loops: CDR1 SQVTM, CDR2 ANQGSEA. V was cut by 6 bases and J by 4 bases, with 22 bases left in between. This CDR3 spans 15 amino acids. As DNA, the CDR3 is TGCAGCGTGATAAAAACAGGGGGGGGTAGATACGAGCAGTACTTC. It codes for CSVIKTGGGRYEQYF.

The chain is built from TRBV5-1 and TRBJ2-1; tentatively, D is TRBD1 (5 bases). V shed 6 bases and J shed 6 bases, with 16 bases lying between them. Germline values: CDR1 SGHRS, CDR2 YFSETQ. CDR3 length equals 14 residues. CDR3 amino acids: CASTVGIRANEQFF. CDR3 coding DNA: TGCGCCAGCACCGTCGGAATCAGGGCCAATGAGCAGTTCTTC.

The chain carries TRBV5-4 and TRBJ2-3, with 9 bases that match TRBD1. This CDR3 is built from 17 residues. J gave up 5 bases and V 2 bases, and 12 bases lay outside the gene matches. Germline assignment: CDR1 SGHNT and CDR2 YYREEE (reference sequence). The CDR3 coding sequence is TGTGCCAGCAGCTTCACAGGGGGCCCCAGTCAGGAAGATACGCAGTATTTT. Its translation: CASSFTGGPSQEDTQYF. Using reference TRBV5-4 and TRBJ2-3 for the parts outside the CDR3, the full variable domain is ETGVTQSPTHLIKTRGQQVTLRCSSQSGHNTVSWYQQALGQGPQFIFQYYREEENGRGNFPPRFSGLQFPNYSSELNVNALELDDSALYLCASSFTGGPSQEDTQYFGPGTRLTVL.

This clone was seen at least ten times. The chain recombines TRBV28 with TRBJ1-2, with a tentative D call TRBD1 (5 bases). Between the trimmed V and J ends, which lost 7 bases and 5 bases, there was a span of 17 bases. Germline V gene sequence: CDR1 MDHEN, CDR2 SYDVKM. The CDR3 is 14 amino acids. As DNA, the CDR3 is TGTGCCAGCAATTCCGCCGGGACGGGATATGGCTACACCTTC. As protein: CASNSAGTGYGYTF.

This clone has a count of ten or more. The rearrangement joins TRBV10-3 to TRBJ2-7; 7 bases are shared with TRBD2. The CDR3 loop spans 16 amino acids. Germline CDR1 is ENHRY and CDR2 is SYGVKD. After removal of 6 bases from V and 2 bases from J, the junction contained 13 bases not matched to a gene. In nucleotides, the CDR3 is TGTGCCATCAGCCAGCCCAGCGGGACGCGTACCTACGAGCAGTACTTC. Its protein product is CAISQPSGTRTYEQYF.

The V gene is TRBV7-2, the J gene TRBJ1-2; 8 nucleotides align to TRBD1. Per germline, CDR1 SGHTA and CDR2 FQGNSA. Trimming removed 5 bases from V and 8 bases from J; junction bases left unmatched: 10. This CDR3 has 14 amino acids. The CDR3 region has the DNA TGTGCCAGCAGCACCGCCCGGACAGGGTTGGGCTACACCTTC. It translates to CASSTARTGLGYTF.

The chain carries TRBV5-4 and TRBJ2-2, with no clear D. V dropped 4 bases and J dropped 6 bases, with 10 bases sitting between them. The CDR3 spans 13 residues. Germline CDR1 is SGHNT and CDR2 is YYREEE (reference sequence). Written as DNA, the CDR3 is TGTGCCAGCAGCGTCAGGTCTTCCGGGGAGCTGTTTTTT. Protein: CASSVRSSGELFF. Full variable domain (outside the CDR3, taken from reference TRBV5-4 and TRBJ2-2): ETGVTQSPTHLIKTRGQQVTLRCSSQSGHNTVSWYQQALGQGPQFIFQYYREEENGRGNFPPRFSGLQFPNYSSELNVNALELDDSALYLCASSVRSSGELFFGEGSRLTVL.